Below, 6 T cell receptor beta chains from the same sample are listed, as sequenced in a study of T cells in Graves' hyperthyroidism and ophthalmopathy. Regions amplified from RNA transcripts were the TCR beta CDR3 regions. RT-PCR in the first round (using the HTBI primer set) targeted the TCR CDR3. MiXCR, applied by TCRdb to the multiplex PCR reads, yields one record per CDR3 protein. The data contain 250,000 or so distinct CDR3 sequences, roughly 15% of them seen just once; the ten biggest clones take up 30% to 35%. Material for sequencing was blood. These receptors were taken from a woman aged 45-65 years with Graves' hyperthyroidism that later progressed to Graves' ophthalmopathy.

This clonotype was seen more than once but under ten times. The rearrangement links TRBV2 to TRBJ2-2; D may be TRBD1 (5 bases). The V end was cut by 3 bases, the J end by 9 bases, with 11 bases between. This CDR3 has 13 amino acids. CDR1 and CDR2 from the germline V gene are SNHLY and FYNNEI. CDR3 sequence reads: CASSDSRGRELFF. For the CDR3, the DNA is TGTGCCAGCAGTGACTCTAGGGGCAGGGAGCTGTTTTTT.

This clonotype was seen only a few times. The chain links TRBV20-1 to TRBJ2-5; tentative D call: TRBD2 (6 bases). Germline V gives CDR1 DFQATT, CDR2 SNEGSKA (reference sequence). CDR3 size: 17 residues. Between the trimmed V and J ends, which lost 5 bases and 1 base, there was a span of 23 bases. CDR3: CSARWRRAGWFQETQYF. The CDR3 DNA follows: TGCAGTGCTCGCTGGAGGCGGGCGGGGTGGTTCCAAGAGACCCAGTACTTC.

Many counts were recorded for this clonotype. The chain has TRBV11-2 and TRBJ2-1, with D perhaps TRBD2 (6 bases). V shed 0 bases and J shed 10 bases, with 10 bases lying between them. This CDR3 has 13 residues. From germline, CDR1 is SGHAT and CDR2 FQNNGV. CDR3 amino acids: CASSLDRRGEQFF. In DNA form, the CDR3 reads TGTGCCAGCAGCTTAGATAGGAGGGGAGAGCAGTTCTTC.

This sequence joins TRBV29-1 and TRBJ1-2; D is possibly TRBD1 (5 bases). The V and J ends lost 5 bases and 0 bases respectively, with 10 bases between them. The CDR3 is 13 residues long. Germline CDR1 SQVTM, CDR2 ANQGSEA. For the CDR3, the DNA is TGCAGCGTTTACCGGGGCCCTAACTATGGCTACACCTTC. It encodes CSVYRGPNYGYTF.

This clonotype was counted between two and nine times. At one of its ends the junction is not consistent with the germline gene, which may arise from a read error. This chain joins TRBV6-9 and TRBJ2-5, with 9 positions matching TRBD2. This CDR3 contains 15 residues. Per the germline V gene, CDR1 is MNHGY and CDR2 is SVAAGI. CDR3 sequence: CASSYGGGGQETQHF. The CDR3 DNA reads TGTGCCAGCAGTTATGGCGGGGGGGGCCAAGAGACCCAGCACTTC.

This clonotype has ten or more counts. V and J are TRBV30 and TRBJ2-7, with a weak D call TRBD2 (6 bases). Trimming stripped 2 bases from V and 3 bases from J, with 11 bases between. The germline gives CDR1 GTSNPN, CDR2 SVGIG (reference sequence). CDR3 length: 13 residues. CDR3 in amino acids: CAWSREGGYEQYF. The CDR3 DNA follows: TGTGCCTGGAGTAGAGAGGGAGGCTACGAGCAGTACTTC.